This T cell receptor beta chain was sequenced during a study of cytomegalovirus exposure and HLA in healthy donors. V lost 0 bases and J 2 bases, leaving 16 bases between the germline ends. The CDR3 consists of 17 residues. Germline CDR1 is LGHNA and CDR2 is YNFKEQ. The PCR made use of 60 Vbeta and 13 Jbeta primers. Assay: immunoSEQ multiplex PCR; the TCRdb copy retains only in-frame clones and omits some. The table lists tens of thousands of clones, about 75% of them singletons, with around 6% in the top ten. Only one count was recorded for this clone. Its matching antigen is unknown. Notes on the study in general: In a later analysis, specific HLA alleles were associated with 15,000 to 20,000 TCR beta sequences at a 0.05 false discovery rate.

The V call is TRBV4-2, the J call TRBJ1-2; D is possibly TRBD1 (6 bases). The clonotype comes from a female donor in good health and CMV-seronegative. Sequenced: PBMCs. The CDR3 protein is CASSQDTPGRGNYGYTF. In nucleotides, the CDR3 is TGTGCCAGCAGCCAAGATACCCCGGGCAGGGGAAACTATGGCTACACCTTC.